This T cell receptor (beta chain) was captured by sequencing in a study of CD8 T cells in ankylosing spondylitis. The study, taken as a whole, reports: Characteristic, it appeared, of ankylosing spondylitis blood was a TCR beta motif of eight highly homologous variants.

From germline, CDR1 is SGHVS and CDR2 FQNEAQ. Trimming took 5 bases from V and 1 from J, leaving 14 bases between them. The CDR3 has 15 amino acids. Each CDR3 protein is one row after TCRdb ran MiXCR on the 5' RACE reads. The table includes approximately 150,000 distinct CDR3 sequences, about 15% detected once. This clonotype was found a few times. Its target is unknown. The origin of this receptor is a male donor with ankylosing spondylitis. The sample consisted of blood, either unsorted or a sorted T cell fraction (not recorded which). V gene TRBV7-8 combines with J gene TRBJ1-1, with a possible D match to TRBD1 (6 bases). In DNA form, the CDR3 reads TGTGCCAGCAGCCCAACTCTCAGGGGGAACACTGAAGCTTTCTTT. It specifies CASSPTLRGNTEAFF. The full variable domain, its missing parts supplied by reference TRBV7-8 and TRBJ1-1, is GAGVSQSPRYKVAKRGQDVALRCDPISGHVSLFWYQQALGQGPEFLTYFQNEAQLDKSGLPSDRFFAERPEGSVSTLKIQRTQQEDSAVYLCASSPTLRGNTEAFFGQGTRLTVV.